The next 14 T cell receptor beta chains were all read from a single sample in a study of blood T cell repertoires in COVID-19. Sequencing was performed with immunoSEQ multiplex PCR; in TCRdb, only in-frame clones are kept and a portion is missing. The sample yields around 140,000 clones, around 89% seen once. The specimen was peripheral blood. The receptors shown here come from a human donor in a cohort sampled during active COVID-19.

The chain joins TRBV29-1 to TRBJ1-2, with 9 bases fitting TRBD1. The ends lost 6 bases at V and 6 bases at J; junction bases unmatched: 5. There are 12 residues in the CDR3. CDR1 is SQVTM and CDR2 is ANQGSEA in the germline V gene. This chain's CDR3 is CSVGQGGDGYTF. In DNA form, the CDR3 reads TGCAGCGTGGGACAGGGAGGGGATGGCTACACCTTC.

This chain links TRBV9 with TRBJ1-1; D is ambiguous. The CDR3 is 14 residues long. V gave up 1 base and J gave up 8 bases, with 15 bases separating them. CDR1 SGDLS and CDR2 YYNGEE come from the germline V gene. The CDR3 region has the DNA TGTGCCAGCAGCGTATCCTCCGGGAGCGGCGAAGCTTTCTTT. Amino acid sequence: CASSVSSGSGEAFF. Complete variable domain (other parts from reference TRBV9 and TRBJ1-1): DSGVTQTPKHLITATGQRVTLRCSPRSGDLSVYWYQQSLDQGLQFLIQYYNGEERAKGNILERFSAQQFPDLHSELNLSSLELGDSALYFCASSVSSGSGEAFFGQGTRLTVV.

The chain couples TRBV12-3 or TRBV12-4 to TRBJ1-2; D gene ambiguous. This CDR3 is 12 amino acids long. Trimming left V 8 bases short and J 10 bases short, with 17 bases between. The CDR3 nucleotides read TGTGCCAGCGGCGGCAACCGTCGTTCCTACACCTTC. It specifies CASGGNRRSYTF.

J is TRBJ2-3 and V is TRBV5-1; perhaps TRBD2 as D (5 bases). Trimming shortened V by 2 bases and J by 4 bases, and 17 bases separated the two germline ends. The CDR3 spans 16 residues. Germline CDR1 reads SGHRS; CDR2 reads YFSETQ. CDR3 protein: CASSLYRGSVADTQYF. DNA for the CDR3: TGCGCCAGCAGCTTATACCGGGGATCTGTAGCAGATACGCAGTATTTT.

V usage is TRBV3-1 (or the pseudogene TRBV3-2) and J usage is TRBJ1-6; possible D gene TRBD1, 5 bases. Germline V gene lookup returns CDR1 LGHDT and CDR2 YNNKEL (reference sequence). V was pared by 1 base and J by 8 bases, with 9 bases between. This CDR3 contains 14 residues. The CDR3 reads CASSQAGLDSPLHF. The DNA of the CDR3 is TGTGCCAGCAGCCAAGCAGGGTTGGATTCACCCCTCCACTTT.

The chain combines TRBV6-1 with TRBJ1-2, with D unclear. This CDR3 is built from 12 residues. Trimming pared 3 bases from V and 14 bases from J, leaving 16 bases between. Per the germline V gene, CDR1 is MNHNS and CDR2 is SASEGT. DNA of the CDR3: TGTGCCAGCAGTGACCGTGGGAAAGGGAGGACCTTC. This sequence encodes CASSDRGKGRTF.

The chain employs TRBV6-5 and TRBJ2-7; no clear D. V dropped 8 bases and J dropped 2 bases, with 10 bases sitting between them. This CDR3 region has 12 residues. Germline CDR1 and CDR2: MNHEY and SVGAGI. CDR3 protein: CASLDKAYEQYF. CDR3 DNA sequence: TGTGCCAGCCTTGACAAGGCCTACGAGCAGTACTTC.

V and J are TRBV6-4 and TRBJ1-5, with 7 nucleotides matching TRBD1. There are 16 residues in the CDR3. V trimming: 5 bases; J trimming: 4 bases; junction bases outside the gene matches: 11. Germline V gives CDR1 MRHNA, CDR2 SNTAGT. CDR3 loop: CASSTLSTGYNQPQHF. DNA of the CDR3: TGTGCCAGCAGTACCCTCTCGACAGGGTATAATCAGCCCCAGCATTTT.

The chain couples TRBV7-8 to TRBJ2-5; the D gene is possibly TRBD2 (5 bases). CDR1 is SGHVS and CDR2 is FQNEAQ in the germline V gene. The CDR3 is made up of 16 amino acids. The germline V and J ends were trimmed by 0 bases and 4 bases, with 15 bases remaining between them. CDR3 DNA sequence: TGTGCCAGCAGCTTAGCGCGGGTCTCAAAGAGAGAGACCCAGTACTTC. Its protein is CASSLARVSKRETQYF.

The chain employs TRBV5-5 and TRBJ2-7; perhaps TRBD2 as D (5 bases). The ends were cut back, 3 bases at V and 6 bases at J, with 16 bases in the middle. The V gene's germline CDR1 is SGHKS and CDR2 YYEKEE (reference sequence). The CDR3 totals 14 residues. The CDR3 DNA follows: TGTGCCAGCAGCTCCCCACCCCCGGGGTCCGAGCAGTACTTC. It codes for CASSSPPPGSEQYF.

V usage is TRBV3-1 (or the pseudogene TRBV3-2) and J usage is TRBJ1-2; D call uncertain. Germline loops: CDR1 LGHDT, CDR2 YNNKEL (reference sequence). V dropped 3 bases and J dropped 8 bases, with 7 bases sitting between them. CDR3 length: 11 residues. The CDR3 bases are TGTGCCAGCAGCCACCTCGGGGGCTACACCTTC. Protein: CASSHLGGYTF.

The V and J genes are TRBV12-3 or TRBV12-4 and TRBJ1-2, with D possibly TRBD1 on 5 matching bases. The CDR3 has 13 amino acids. Trimming cost V 7 bases and J 1 base, with 10 bases left between them. The DNA of the CDR3 is TGTGCCAGCACGGGGGGAATTAACTATGGCTACACCTTC. The encoded protein is CASTGGINYGYTF.

A few counts support this clone. The chain couples TRBV10-3 to TRBJ1-1, with TRBD1 matching 7 bases. Trimming removed 9 bases from V and 3 bases from J; junction bases left unmatched: 7. This CDR3 contains 13 residues. Germline V gene sequence: CDR1 ENHRY, CDR2 SYGVKD. Here the CDR3 reads CAISTGMDTEAFF. The CDR3 DNA reads as TGTGCCATTTCGACAGGGATGGACACTGAAGCTTTCTTT.

This clone has only one observation. The chain is built from TRBV7-2 and TRBJ2-3; 8 nucleotides line up with TRBD2. The V gene's germline CDR1 is SGHTA and CDR2 FQGNSA. The CDR3 totals 14 residues. Trimming removed 5 bases from V and 3 bases from J; junction bases left unmatched: 4. CDR3 in DNA: TGTGCCAGCAGCCTTCCGGGGGGGACAGATACGCAGTATTTT. Its translation is CASSLPGGTDTQYF. Full variable domain (outside the CDR3, taken from reference TRBV7-2 and TRBJ2-3): GAGVSQSPSNKVTEKGKDVELRCDPISGHTALYWYRQSLGQGLEFLIYFQGNSAPDKSGLPSDRFSAERTGGSVSTLTIQRTQQEDSAVYLCASSLPGGTDTQYFGPGTRLTVL.